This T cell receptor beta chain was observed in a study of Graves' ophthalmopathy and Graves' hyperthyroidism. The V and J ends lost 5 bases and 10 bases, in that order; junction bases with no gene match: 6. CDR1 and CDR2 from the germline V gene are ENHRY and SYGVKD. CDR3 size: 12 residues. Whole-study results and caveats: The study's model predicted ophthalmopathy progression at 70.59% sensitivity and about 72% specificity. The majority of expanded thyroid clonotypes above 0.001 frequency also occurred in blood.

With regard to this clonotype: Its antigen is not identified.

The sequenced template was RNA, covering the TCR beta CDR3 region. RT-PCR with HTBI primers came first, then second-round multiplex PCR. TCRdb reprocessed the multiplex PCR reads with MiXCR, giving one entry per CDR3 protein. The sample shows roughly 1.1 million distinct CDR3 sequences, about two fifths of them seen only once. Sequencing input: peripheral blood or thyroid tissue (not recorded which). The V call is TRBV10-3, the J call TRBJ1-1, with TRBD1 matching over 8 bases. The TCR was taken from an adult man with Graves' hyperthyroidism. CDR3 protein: CAISPDRGPAFF. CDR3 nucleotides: TGTGCCATCAGTCCCGACAGGGGACCAGCTTTCTTT.